The 6 T cell receptor beta chains given below trace back to one sample, sequenced in a study of blood T cells in healthy people across ages (dated by TCRdb to between 2014 and 2017). The library was generated by 5' RACE. The instrument was an Illumina HiSeq 2500. The second PCR ran for about 6 to 11 cycles and used a J-beta primer mix along with a sample-barcoded 5' primer. TCRdb reworked the public reads: Q25 trimming with fastp, MiXCR clone assembly, productive beta chains retained. Rows matching on CDR3 protein sequence are summarized as one entry with the most common DNA and genes. The sample table shows around 650,000 distinct CDR3 sequences, and about 30% are seen once. The top ten hold roughly 15% of the sample. The sequenced material came from blood. The receptors originated from a woman of 80 years or more in good health. Donor details come from another sample of the same person, matched by shared clones.

There are a few counts of this clonotype. The chain links TRBV7-2 to TRBJ2-3; D unresolved. CDR3 length equals 12 residues. The V end was cut by 4 bases, the J end by 8 bases, with 10 bases between. Germline V gives CDR1 SGHTA, CDR2 FQGNSA. Here the CDR3 DNA reads TGTGCCAGCAGCTCTCTCACCCTTACGCAGTATTTT. This codes for CASSSLTLTQYF.

The chain has TRBV6-5 and TRBJ2-2; D unresolved. V was pared by 4 bases and J by 3 bases, with 15 bases between. Germline CDR1 reads MNHEY; CDR2 reads SVGAGI. This CDR3 contains 16 residues. CDR3 DNA: TGTGCCAGCAGTTCCCAGAGCCCAAGGTACACCGGGGAGCTGTTTTTT. This gives the protein CASSSQSPRYTGELFF.

Comment on this clonotype: A much larger clone lies one base from this, so it may be a read error. V is TRBV27 and J is TRBJ1-2, with TRBD1 matching 8 bases. The CDR3 is 17 amino acids. The germline V gene has CDR1 MNHEY and CDR2 SMNVEV (reference sequence). This CDR3 reads CASRENRGTLSNYDYTF. The CDR3 DNA reads TGTGCCAGCAGGGAAAACAGGGGGACCCTATCTAACTATGACTACACCTTC.

This clonotype occurred a few times. This may come from a read error, since a much larger clone is one base off. The chain carries TRBV7-2 and TRBJ2-1, with D perhaps TRBD1 (6 bases). This CDR3 has 13 residues. Trimming pared 5 bases from V and 12 bases from J, leaving 17 bases between. Germline V gene sequence: CDR1 SGHTA, CDR2 FQGNSA. CDR3 DNA sequence: TGTGCCAGCAGCCCCCCGGGACGCAGGGGGCAGTTCTTC. This codes for CASSPPGRRGQFF.

This chain uses TRBV9 with TRBJ2-4, with 9 nucleotides matching TRBD2. V was clipped by 4 bases and J by 0 bases; unmatched bases: 2. Germline V lookup: CDR1 SGDLS, CDR2 YYNGEE. This CDR3 contains 15 residues. Here the CDR3 reads CASSPSGTAKNIQYF. CDR3 nucleotides: TGTGCCAGCAGCCCTAGCGGGACAGCCAAAAACATTCAGTACTTC.

This clonotype has a count of ten or more. The V gene is TRBV12-3 or TRBV12-4, the J gene TRBJ2-1; TRBD2 matches 12 bases. The junction had 5 bases not matched to a gene; V was cut back by 6 bases and J by 5 bases. This CDR3 is 15 amino acids long. The CDR3 loop reads CASRLTSGGNNEQFF. DNA for the CDR3: TGTGCCAGCAGATTAACTAGCGGGGGGAACAATGAGCAGTTCTTC.